The 32 T cell receptor beta chains presented below share a single source sample, sequenced in a study of chemoradiotherapy in HPV16-positive cancers. Data came from immunoSEQ multiplex PCR; TCRdb stores just in-frame clones and leaves some out. The sample shows 7,000 to 9,500 clones, about 80% of them seen only once. Sampling was performed from a patient who underwent chemoradiotherapy. The source of these receptors is a human donor with HPV-associated anogenital cancer.

V usage is TRBV9 and J usage is TRBJ2-5; D may correspond to TRBD1 or TRBD2 (6 bases each). Germline V CDR1 and CDR2: SGDLS, YYNGEE. The V end lost 3 bases, the J end lost 3 bases, and 15 bases lay between the germline ends. The CDR3 is made up of 15 amino acids. CDR3 bases: TGTGCCAGCAGCGACGGAGGGGGGATAGAAGAGACCCAGTACTTC. As protein: CASSDGGGIEETQYF.

The chain uses TRBV5-4 and TRBJ1-2, with D tentatively TRBD1 (5 bases). The CDR3 is 14 amino acids. In germline, CDR1 is SGHNT, CDR2 YYREEE (reference sequence). V lost 3 bases, J lost 8 bases, and 17 bases lay in between. CDR3 nucleotide sequence: TGTGCCAGCAGCTCCCCCCGGGACGGCAGGGGCTACACCTTC. It translates to CASSSPRDGRGYTF. Together with reference TRBV5-4 and TRBJ1-2, the CDR3 gives the full variable domain: ETGVTQSPTHLIKTRGQQVTLRCSSQSGHNTVSWYQQALGQGPQFIFQYYREEENGRGNFPPRFSGLQFPNYSSELNVNALELDDSALYLCASSSPRDGRGYTFGSGTRLTVV.

This clone was seen only once. The CDR3, as DNA: TGTGCCAGCAGCCTGACAGGAGGTAATTTTATGAACACTGAAGCTTTCTTT. This codes for CASSLTGGNFMNTEAFF. The chain couples TRBV13 to TRBJ1-1; a weak D match, TRBD1 (6 bases). Germline V gene lookup returns CDR1 PRHDT and CDR2 FYEKMQ (reference sequence). The CDR3 covers 17 residues. V was pared by 5 bases and J by 0 bases, with 19 bases between.

The chain links TRBV29-1 to TRBJ2-1, with D maybe TRBD1 (6 bases). Germline assignment: CDR1 SQVTM and CDR2 ANQGSEA. V lost 1 base, J lost 5 bases, and 9 bases lay in between. There are 13 residues in the CDR3. This CDR3 is CSVEAAGDNEQFF. CDR3 sequence (DNA): TGCAGCGTTGAAGCTGCAGGGGACAATGAGCAGTTCTTC.

This clone turned up a few times. The chain has TRBV6-1 and TRBJ1-2; no reliable D call. CDR1 MNHNS and CDR2 SASEGT come from the germline V gene. Between the trimmed V and J ends, which lost 8 bases and 6 bases, there was a span of 16 bases. This CDR3 is 13 amino acids long. This CDR3 reads CASAHNLYDGYTF. The CDR3 DNA follows: TGTGCCAGCGCCCACAACTTGTACGATGGCTACACCTTC.

Only a few counts were recorded for this clone. The J gene is TRBJ1-6, the V gene TRBV27; the match to TRBD1 covers 7 bases. V was pared by 4 bases and J by 10 bases, with 7 bases of the junction left unmatched. The CDR3 contains 14 residues. The germline gives CDR1 MNHEY, CDR2 SMNVEV (reference sequence). Here the CDR3 reads CASSYDRVGSPLHF. CDR3 DNA: TGTGCCAGCAGTTACGACAGGGTGGGGTCACCCCTCCACTTT.

The CDR3 loop is CASSLPHGGEQFF. In nucleotides, the CDR3 is TGTGCCAGCAGCTTGCCCCATGGGGGTGAGCAGTTCTTC. The rearrangement links TRBV5-4 to TRBJ2-1; either TRBD1 or TRBD2 may fit D (5 bases each). The CDR3 loop spans 13 amino acids. The V gene lost 1 base and the J gene lost 9 bases, with 11 bases spanning the gap. CDR1 and CDR2 (germline): SGHNT, YYREEE (reference sequence). The whole variable domain, filled in from reference TRBV5-4 and TRBJ2-1, reads ETGVTQSPTHLIKTRGQQVTLRCSSQSGHNTVSWYQQALGQGPQFIFQYYREEENGRGNFPPRFSGLQFPNYSSELNVNALELDDSALYLCASSLPHGGEQFFGPGTRLTVL.

This clone was found once. This CDR3 is CASSLAGGRYNEQFF. CDR3 nucleotides: TGCGCCAGCAGCCTGGCTGGGGGCCGATACAATGAGCAGTTCTTC. This chain links TRBV5-1 with TRBJ2-1; TRBD1 might be the D (6 bases). The CDR3 loop spans 15 amino acids. From germline, CDR1 is SGHRS and CDR2 YFSETQ. V lost 4 bases and J 4 bases, leaving 15 bases between the germline ends.

The chain carries TRBV30 and TRBJ1-2; the D gene is possibly TRBD1 (6 bases). Germline assignment: CDR1 GTSNPN and CDR2 SVGIG (reference sequence). V lost 2 bases and J lost 4, with 11 bases in between. This CDR3 spans 13 amino acids. In DNA form, the CDR3 reads TGTGCCTGGAGTCCCGACAGGAGCTATGGCTACACCTTC. Translating gives CAWSPDRSYGYTF.

This clone was recorded a few times. The chain employs TRBV4-1 and TRBJ1-5; D is unresolved. Trimming cost V 4 bases and J 8 bases, with 15 bases left between them. The CDR3 consists of 14 residues. Germline values: CDR1 MGHRA, CDR2 YSYEKL. The CDR3 protein is CASSPLPRVEPQHF. In DNA, the CDR3 is TGCGCCAGCAGCCCTCTCCCGCGGGTGGAGCCCCAGCATTTT.

This rearrangement joins TRBV4-3 to TRBJ1-6; D unclear. This CDR3 spans 15 amino acids. V lost 0 bases and J lost 1, with 4 bases in between. Germline CDR1 reads LGHNA; CDR2 reads YSLEER. CDR3 nucleotides: TGCGCCAGCAGCCAAGATGGTTCCTATAATTCACCCCTCCACTTT. Its translation: CASSQDGSYNSPLHF.

This sequence joins TRBV2 and TRBJ1-1; a weak D match, TRBD1 (5 bases). The CDR3 runs to 13 residues. The germline V gene encodes CDR1 SNHLY and CDR2 FYNNEI. V lost 7 bases and J lost 1, with 10 bases in between. The CDR3, as DNA: TGTGCCAGCAAAGCGGGGGGGAACACTGAAGCTTTCTTT. As protein: CASKAGGNTEAFF.

This chain uses TRBV7-2 with TRBJ2-5; D call uncertain. CDR1 is SGHTA and CDR2 is FQGNSA in the germline V gene. The V end was cut by 2 bases, the J end by 6 bases, with 7 bases between. The CDR3 totals 12 residues. The CDR3: CASSLKLQTQYF. CDR3 DNA sequence: TGTGCCAGCAGCTTAAAATTGCAGACCCAGTACTTC.

This rearrangement joins TRBV7-2 to TRBJ1-3; TRBD1 is a possible D gene (5 bases). The CDR3 is 17 residues long. Between the trimmed V and J ends, which lost 5 bases and 0 bases, there was a span of 17 bases. Germline CDR1 SGHTA, CDR2 FQGNSA. CDR3 coding DNA: TGTGCCAGCAGCATGGATGCGGGTGGGGGCTCTGGAAACACCATATATTTT. Translation gives CASSMDAGGGSGNTIYF.

This clone occurred once. V gene TRBV28 combines with J gene TRBJ2-3; 8 bases fit TRBD2. Trimming took 6 bases from V and 6 from J; bases not matched to a gene: 5. CDR1 is MDHEN and CDR2 is SYDVKM in the germline V gene. The CDR3 runs 13 residues. The CDR3 loop reads CASSSGGEDTQYF. As DNA, the CDR3 is TGTGCCAGCAGCTCGGGGGGGGAGGATACGCAGTATTTT.

This chain links TRBV5-1 with TRBJ2-5; 7 bases line up with TRBD2. CDR3 length: 15 amino acids. Germline assignment: CDR1 SGHRS and CDR2 YFSETQ. Germline trimming cut 0 bases from V and 2 bases from J; bases unmatched to any gene: 4. The CDR3 DNA reads TGCGCCAGCAGCTTGGCCGGGACTACACAAGAGACCCAGTACTTC. Translating gives CASSLAGTTQETQYF.

This chain uses TRBV2 with TRBJ2-5; D is perhaps TRBD2 (6 bases). Germline V lookup: CDR1 SNHLY, CDR2 FYNNEI. V lost 2 bases to trimming and J lost 9 bases, with 22 bases between them. The CDR3 spans 16 residues. The CDR3 sequence: CASSERDRDFRSSQYF. In DNA, the CDR3 is TGTGCCAGCAGTGAACGGGACCGGGACTTTCGGAGTTCCCAGTACTTC.

The rearrangement links TRBV18 to TRBJ2-3, with D possibly TRBD1 on 5 matching bases. Germline V lookup: CDR1 KGHSH, CDR2 LQKENI. This CDR3 comprises 12 residues. Deletions cut 4 bases from V and 4 bases from J, with 6 bases between. The CDR3 loop is CASSLRADTQYF. The CDR3 coding sequence is TGTGCCAGCTCACTCAGGGCAGATACGCAGTATTTT.

V gene TRBV19 combines with J gene TRBJ2-5; 7 nucleotides match TRBD1. The DNA end lines up better with TRBJ2-7; the J call may be wrong. Germline values: CDR1 LNHDA, CDR2 SQIVND (reference sequence). This CDR3 has 14 amino acids. CDR3 amino acids: CASSIVTGTYEQYF. CDR3 nucleotides: TGTGCCAGTAGTATAGTGACAGGGACCTACGAGCAGTACTTC.

The CDR3 protein is CASSLESPNYGYTF. As DNA, the CDR3 is TGCGCCAGCAGCTTGGAAAGCCCTAACTATGGCTACACCTTC. The chain has TRBV5-1 and TRBJ1-2; D is ambiguous. Per germline, CDR1 SGHRS and CDR2 YFSETQ. The V and J ends lost 0 bases and 0 bases respectively, with 6 bases between them. The CDR3 length is 14 residues.

This chain uses TRBV28 with TRBJ1-5; D call uncertain. The length of the CDR3 is 14 residues. The germline V gene encodes CDR1 MDHEN and CDR2 SYDVKM. Trimming removed 5 bases from V and 2 bases from J, with 10 bases in between. The CDR3 nucleotides read TGTGCCAGCAGTACGATGGCAGGCAATCAGCCCCAGCATTTT. It codes for CASSTMAGNQPQHF.

This chain connects TRBV2 to TRBJ1-2, with a weak D call TRBD1 (6 bases). Trimming stripped 3 bases from V and 4 bases from J, with 9 bases between. CDR3 length: 13 residues. The germline V gene has CDR1 SNHLY and CDR2 FYNNEI. Written as DNA, the CDR3 is TGTGCCAGCAGTGACCCGGGGGCCTATGGCTACACCTTC. Protein product: CASSDPGAYGYTF.

The rearrangement links TRBV10-3 to TRBJ2-7; TRBD1 or TRBD2 may be the D gene (5 bases each). This CDR3 has 12 amino acids. The ends were cut back, 4 bases at V and 5 bases at J, with 9 bases in the middle. Germline lookup yields CDR1 ENHRY and CDR2 SYGVKD. As DNA, the CDR3 is TGTGCCATCAGTGGTGGGGGAGACGAGCAGTACTTC. This sequence encodes CAISGGGDEQYF.

This sequence joins TRBV27 and TRBJ2-7, with D maybe TRBD1 (5 bases). The V and J ends lost 7 bases and 2 bases respectively, with 18 bases between them. Germline V gene sequence: CDR1 MNHEY, CDR2 SMNVEV (reference sequence). The CDR3 totals 15 residues. The CDR3 nucleotides are TGTGCCAGCACCCAAACCAGGGTACTCCCCTACGAGCAGTACTTC. This sequence encodes CASTQTRVLPYEQYF.

The chain recombines TRBV7-3 with TRBJ2-1; 8 bases are shared with TRBD2. Trimming took 5 bases from V and 7 from J; bases not matched to a gene: 7. The CDR3 consists of 14 residues. Germline-derived CDR1 and CDR2 are SGHTA and FQGTGA. The CDR3 spells CASSTRGAKNEQFF. The CDR3 bases are TGTGCCAGCAGCACGCGGGGGGCCAAAAATGAGCAGTTCTTC.

The V gene is TRBV2, the J gene TRBJ2-3; D remains unclear. CDR1 is SNHLY, CDR2 FYNNEI, per germline. Trimming removed 1 base from V and 11 bases from J, with 10 bases in between. The CDR3 loop spans 12 amino acids. CDR3 residues: CASSEGTTLQYF. The CDR3 nucleotides are TGTGCCAGCAGTGAAGGAACTACCTTGCAGTATTTT.

The genes are TRBV5-6 and TRBJ1-1; no reliable D call. Per germline, CDR1 SGHDT and CDR2 YYEEEE. The V gene lost 1 base and the J gene lost 0 bases, with 10 bases spanning the gap. The CDR3 sequence is 15 residues long. Here the CDR3 reads CASSLPVGVNTEAFF. The CDR3 nucleotides are TGTGCCAGCAGCTTGCCCGTCGGAGTGAACACTGAAGCTTTCTTT.

The chain joins TRBV28 to TRBJ1-4; D unresolved. Trimming cost V 3 bases and J 0 bases, with 11 bases left between them. Germline values: CDR1 MDHEN, CDR2 SYDVKM. This CDR3 spans 16 amino acids. The CDR3 loop reads CASSFSGAATNEKLFF. The CDR3 bases are TGTGCCAGCAGTTTCAGTGGAGCTGCAACTAATGAAAAACTGTTTTTT.

Here the CDR3 reads CASGPRGQYTGELFF. The CDR3 DNA reads TGTGCCAGCGGCCCGAGGGGGCAGTACACCGGGGAGCTGTTTTTT. This chain joins TRBV11-3 and TRBJ2-2; TRBD1 aligns across 7 bases. The CDR3 covers 15 residues. Germline V CDR1 and CDR2: SGHNT, YENEEA. After removal of 8 bases from V and 3 bases from J, the junction contained 9 bases not matched to a gene.

The V call is TRBV7-2, the J call TRBJ1-1, with D perhaps matching TRBD1 (6 bases). V lost 5 bases and J 0 bases, leaving 13 bases between the germline ends. The germline V gene has CDR1 SGHTA and CDR2 FQGNSA. This CDR3 has 15 residues. The CDR3 coding sequence is TGTGCCAGCAGCCCCGGACAGTTTATGAACACTGAAGCTTTCTTT. Amino acids: CASSPGQFMNTEAFF.

The V gene is TRBV5-1, the J gene TRBJ2-7, with 7 nucleotides matching TRBD1. The germline V gene has CDR1 SGHRS and CDR2 YFSETQ. Trimming cost V 4 bases and J 2 bases; bases outside gene matches: 3. The CDR3 covers 13 residues. The CDR3 sequence is CASSRDRAYEQYF. The CDR3 DNA sequence: TGCGCCAGCAGCAGGGACAGAGCCTACGAGCAGTACTTC.

This sequence joins TRBV30 and TRBJ2-3; 9 bases are a match to TRBD1. Germline lookup yields CDR1 GTSNPN and CDR2 SVGIG (reference sequence). The length of the CDR3 is 13 residues. Trimming at V came to 4 bases and at J to 6 bases, leaving 5 bases not matched to a gene. DNA of the CDR3: TGTGCCTGGAAGGGACAGGGTCTTGATACGCAGTATTTT. Protein: CAWKGQGLDTQYF.